Following are 2 T cell receptor beta chains from one sample sequenced in a study of cytomegalovirus exposure and HLA in healthy donors. 13 Jbeta primers and 60 Vbeta primers were used for the PCR. TCRdb keeps only in-frame clones here, not all; method: immunoSEQ multiplex PCR. The data show 95,000 to 110,000 clones, approximately 79% seen once. The sample taken for sequencing was PBMCs. The receptor source for this set is a man aged 50 to 60 in good health and CMV-seropositive.

CDR3 nucleotide sequence: TGCGCCAGCAGCTTGTCCCTGACTAGCGGGAGGGCCAGGGAGACCCAGTACTTC. Its translation is CASSLSLTSGRARETQYF. The J gene is TRBJ2-5, the V gene TRBV5-1, with 14 nucleotides matching TRBD2. This CDR3 is 18 amino acids long. CDR1 is SGHRS and CDR2 is YFSETQ in the germline V gene. Germline trimming cut 1 base from V and 5 bases from J; bases unmatched to any gene: 10. The variable domain in full, with the rest retrieved from reference TRBV5-1 and TRBJ2-5, is KAGVTQTPRYLIKTRGQQVTLSCSPISGHRSVSWYQQTPGQGLQFLFEYFSETQRNKGNFPGRFSGRQFSNSRSEMNVSTLELGDSALYLCASSLSLTSGRARETQYFGPGTRLLVL.

Here the CDR3 DNA reads TGTGCCAGCAGTTTCGGACAGGGCTATGGCTACACCTTC. This sequence encodes CASSFGQGYGYTF. The rearrangement joins TRBV28 to TRBJ1-2; TRBD1 agrees at 8 bases. From germline, CDR1 is MDHEN and CDR2 SYDVKM. J lost 4 bases, V lost 3 bases, and 1 base had no gene match. The CDR3 sequence is 13 residues long.